A selection of T cell receptor beta chains follows, all from one sample in a study of T-cell memory formation after mild COVID-19. TCRdb re-analysed the 5' RACE reads in MiXCR, keeping a single row per CDR3 protein. The sample lists about 340,000 distinct CDR3 sequences; under 25% were seen once. Sequencing was carried out using PBMCs or a T cell subset sorted from them (not recorded which). The receptors shown here come from an adult woman who had mild COVID-19 (a few samples of this study predate the infection). Cell type and time point are not known. Both conserved end residues are part of each CDR3. Each record gives: V gene, clone size, D gene, J gene, CDR3 protein, CDR3 DNA. A D gene is named only where the DNA matches it firmly. Rows give clone size only sometimes, using once, few, many, or a class for an expanded clone.

TRBV6-2/TRBV6-3,.,.,TRBJ2-1,CASTARLGRNEQFF,TGTGCCAGCACCGCGAGGTTAGGTCGCAATGAGCAGTTCTTC
TRBV4-3,few,.,TRBJ2-1,CASSQDWDHEQFF,TGCGCCAGCAGCCAAGACTGGGACCATGAGCAGTTCTTC
TRBV4-3,few,TRBD1,TRBJ1-1,CASSRDRVELGEAFF,TGCGCCAGCAGCCGAGACAGGGTCGAGCTTGGTGAAGCTTTCTTT
TRBV29-1,.,TRBD1,TRBJ2-7,CSVTTRTGSPYEQYF,TGCAGCGTCACAACCCGGACAGGGTCCCCCTACGAGCAGTACTTC
TRBV11-3,.,TRBD1,TRBJ2-7,CASSLGTGHREQYF,TGTGCCAGCAGCCTCGGGACAGGGCATCGCGAGCAGTACTTC
TRBV10-3,.,.,TRBJ2-4,CAISESERAKNIQYF,TGTGCCATCAGTGAGTCGGAGAGAGCCAAAAACATTCAGTACTTC
TRBV6-2/TRBV6-3,few,.,TRBJ2-7,CASSYGDEQYF,TGTGCCAGCAGTTACGGGGACGAGCAGTACTTC
TRBV5-1,few,.,TRBJ1-2,CASSLTGSHGYTF,TGCGCCAGCAGCTTGACAGGGTCTCATGGCTACACCTTC
TRBV6-5,few,TRBD1,TRBJ1-6,CASTYGQGLSYNSPLHF,TGTGCCAGCACCTATGGACAGGGCCTCTCCTATAATTCACCCCTCCACTTT
TRBV7-8,few,.,TRBJ2-1,CASSGGVTNEQFF,TGTGCCAGCAGCGGAGGGGTCACGAATGAGCAGTTCTTC
TRBV6-2/TRBV6-3,.,.,TRBJ2-2,CASSYSEGELFF,TGTGCCAGCAGTTACTCGGAAGGGGAGCTGTTTTTT